This T cell receptor beta chain was observed in a study of long-term antiretroviral therapy in people with HIV. Before DNA extraction, roughly 0.95-10 million cryopreserved PBMC were held in the samples. Per germline, CDR1 SGHTA and CDR2 FQGTGA. The CDR3 runs to 13 residues. Trimming left V 2 bases short and J 10 bases short, with 9 bases between. They ran version v3.0 of the immunoSEQ assay at survey level. TCRdb keeps only in-frame clones here, not all; method: immunoSEQ multiplex PCR. The repertoire includes 22,000 or so clones, around three quarters of them detected once, and 14% sits in the top ten.

This TCR derives from a woman in her 30s with HIV. This sequence joins TRBV7-3 and TRBJ1-6; D not certain. The specimen was unsorted PBMCs, collected 2.9 years after starting antiretroviral therapy. The CDR3: CASSLRGKSPLHF. The CDR3 DNA follows: TGTGCCAGCAGCTTACGGGGAAAGTCACCCCTCCACTTT.